This T cell receptor beta chain was profiled in a study of cytomegalovirus exposure and HLA in healthy donors. Turning to the study itself: T cells numbering about 180 million yielded approximately 100 million unique TCR beta sequences in an earlier analysis.

There are 16 residues in the CDR3. Looked up from germline, CDR1 is SGHNT and CDR2 is YYREEE (reference sequence). The ends lost 0 bases at V and 2 bases at J; junction bases unmatched: 3. Primers: 60 Vbeta forward and 13 Jbeta reverse. This table comes from immunoSEQ multiplex PCR, and its TCRdb copy is limited to in-frame clones, with some not included. Recorded for this sample: some 110,000 clones. Likely unrecorded immune exposures existed in these nominally healthy donors. The material sequenced was PBMCs. This receptor was taken from a man aged 30 to 45 in good health and CMV-seronegative. The V gene is TRBV5-4, the J gene TRBJ2-1, with 9 bases lining up with TRBD1. In DNA form, the CDR3 reads TGTGCCAGCAGCTTGGGAGGGACAGGGACCTACAATGAGCAGTTCTTC. Protein: CASSLGGTGTYNEQFF. The full variable domain, with the rest looked up from reference TRBV5-4 and TRBJ2-1, is ETGVTQSPTHLIKTRGQQVTLRCSSQSGHNTVSWYQQALGQGPQFIFQYYREEENGRGNFPPRFSGLQFPNYSSELNVNALELDDSALYLCASSLGGTGTYNEQFFGPGTRLTVL.